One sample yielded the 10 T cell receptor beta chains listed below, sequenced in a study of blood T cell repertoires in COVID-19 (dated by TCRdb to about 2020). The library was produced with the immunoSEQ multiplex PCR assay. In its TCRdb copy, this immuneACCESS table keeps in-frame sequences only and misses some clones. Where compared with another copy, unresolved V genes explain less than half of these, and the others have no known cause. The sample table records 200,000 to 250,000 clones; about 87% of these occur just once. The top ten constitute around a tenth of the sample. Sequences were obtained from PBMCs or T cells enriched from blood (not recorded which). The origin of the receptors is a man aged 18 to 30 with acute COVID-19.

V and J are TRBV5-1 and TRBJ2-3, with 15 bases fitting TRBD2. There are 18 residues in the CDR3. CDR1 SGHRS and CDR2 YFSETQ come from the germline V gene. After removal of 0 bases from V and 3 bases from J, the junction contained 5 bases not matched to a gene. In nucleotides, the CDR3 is TGCGCCAGCAGCTTGGTTGGACTAGCGGGAGGGCCTACAGATACGCAGTATTTT. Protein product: CASSLVGLAGGPTDTQYF.

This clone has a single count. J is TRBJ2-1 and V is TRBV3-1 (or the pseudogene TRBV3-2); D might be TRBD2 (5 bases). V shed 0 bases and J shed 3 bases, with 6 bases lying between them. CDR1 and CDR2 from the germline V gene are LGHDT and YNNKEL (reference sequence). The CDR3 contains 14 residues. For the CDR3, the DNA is TGTGCCAGCAGCCAAGACGGGGTCTACAATGAGCAGTTCTTC. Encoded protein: CASSQDGVYNEQFF.

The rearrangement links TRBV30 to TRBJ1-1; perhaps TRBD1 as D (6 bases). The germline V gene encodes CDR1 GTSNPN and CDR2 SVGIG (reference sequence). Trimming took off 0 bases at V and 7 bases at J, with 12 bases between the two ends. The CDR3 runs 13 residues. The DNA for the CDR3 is TGTGCCTGGAGTGTACGTGGGGGCGTTGAAGCTTTCTTT. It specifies CAWSVRGGVEAFF.

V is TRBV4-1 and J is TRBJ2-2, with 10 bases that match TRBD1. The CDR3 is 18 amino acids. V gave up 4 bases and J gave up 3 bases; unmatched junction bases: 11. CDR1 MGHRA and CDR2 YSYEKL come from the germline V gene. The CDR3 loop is CASSPYQRQGAHTGELFF. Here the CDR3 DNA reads TGCGCCAGCAGCCCTTACCAACGACAGGGGGCGCACACCGGGGAGCTGTTTTTT.

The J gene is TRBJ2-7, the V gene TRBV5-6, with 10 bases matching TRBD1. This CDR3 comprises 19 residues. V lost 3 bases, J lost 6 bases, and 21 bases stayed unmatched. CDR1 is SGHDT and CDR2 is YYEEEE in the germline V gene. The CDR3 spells CASSSRDRGWISGFIEQYF. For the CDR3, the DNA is TGTGCCAGCAGCTCGCGGGACAGGGGATGGATTAGCGGGTTCATCGAGCAGTACTTC.

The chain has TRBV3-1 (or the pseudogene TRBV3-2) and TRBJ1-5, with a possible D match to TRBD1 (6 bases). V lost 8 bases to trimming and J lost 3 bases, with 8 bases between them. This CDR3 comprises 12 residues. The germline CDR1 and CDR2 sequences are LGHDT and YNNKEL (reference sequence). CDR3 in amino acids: CASGTFNQPQHF. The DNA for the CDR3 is TGTGCCAGCGGGACATTCAATCAGCCCCAGCATTTT.

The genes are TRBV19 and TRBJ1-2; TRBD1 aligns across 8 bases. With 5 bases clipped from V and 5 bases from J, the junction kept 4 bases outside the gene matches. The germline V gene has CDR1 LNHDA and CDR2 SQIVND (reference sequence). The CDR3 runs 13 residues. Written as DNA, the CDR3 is TGTGCCAGTAGTTTCGGACAGGGATATGGCTACACCTTC. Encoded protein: CASSFGQGYGYTF.

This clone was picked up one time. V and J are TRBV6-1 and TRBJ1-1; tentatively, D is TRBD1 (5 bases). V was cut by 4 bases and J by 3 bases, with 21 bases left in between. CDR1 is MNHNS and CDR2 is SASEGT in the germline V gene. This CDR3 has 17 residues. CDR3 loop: CASSGGVLVTWDTEAFF. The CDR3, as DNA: TGTGCCAGCAGTGGGGGCGTACTGGTTACATGGGACACTGAAGCTTTCTTT.

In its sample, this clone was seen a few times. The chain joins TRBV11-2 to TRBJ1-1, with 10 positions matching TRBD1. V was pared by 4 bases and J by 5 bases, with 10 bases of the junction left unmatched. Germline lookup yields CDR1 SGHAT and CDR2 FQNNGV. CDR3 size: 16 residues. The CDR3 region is CASSSTTGGSWTEAFF. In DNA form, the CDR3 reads TGTGCCAGCAGCTCCACGACAGGGGGCAGTTGGACTGAAGCTTTCTTT.

CDR3 amino acids: CASSLEGQGNYGYTF. The CDR3 bases are TGCGCCAGCAGCCTGGAGGGACAGGGTAACTATGGCTACACCTTC. V gene TRBV5-1 combines with J gene TRBJ1-2; TRBD1 agrees at 9 bases. The CDR3 length is 15 residues. V lost 4 bases to trimming and J lost 1 base; unmatched junction nucleotides: 5. Germline V gene sequence: CDR1 SGHRS, CDR2 YFSETQ.